A single sample gave rise to the 21 T cell receptor beta chains below, sequenced in a study of T cells after yellow fever vaccination. A single record per CDR3 protein comes from TCRdb applying MiXCR to the 5' RACE reads. The table records over 150,000 distinct CDR3 sequences, around 7.2% of them present only once. Sequenced here: CD4+ T cells sorted from PBMCs, sampled 5 to 6 days after the first yellow fever vaccination. The receptors derive from a man aged 18-30 years who received the YFV17D yellow fever vaccine.

This clonotype came up a few times. The chain recombines TRBV5-1 with TRBJ1-2, with D perhaps TRBD1 (6 bases). Trimming cost V 0 bases and J 4 bases, with 10 bases left between them. Per germline, CDR1 SGHRS and CDR2 YFSETQ. The CDR3 loop spans 14 amino acids. The DNA for the CDR3 is TGCGCCAGCAGCTTGGGACAGGACAGCTATGGCTACACCTTC. Translating it yields CASSLGQDSYGYTF.

The chain is built from TRBV7-9 and TRBJ2-4; 7 bases match TRBD1. The CDR3 runs to 17 residues. CDR1 and CDR2 (germline): SEHNR, FQNEAQ (reference sequence). Losses at the gene ends were 2 bases for V and 0 bases for J; bases not matched to a gene: 7. For the CDR3, the DNA is TGTGCCAGCAGCTTAAGGGGACAGAGTTTAGCCAAAAACATTCAGTACTTC. It encodes CASSLRGQSLAKNIQYF.

This clonotype occurred many times. The rearrangement joins TRBV7-2 to TRBJ1-2; 10 bases fit TRBD1. Looked up from germline, CDR1 is SGHTA and CDR2 is FQGNSA. This CDR3 is built from 16 residues. V dropped 4 bases and J dropped 4; count of bases not matched to a gene: 9. The CDR3 DNA follows: TGTGCCAGCAGCTCTACGACAGGGGGCCCGGCCTATGGCTACACCTTC. Its translation: CASSSTTGGPAYGYTF.

Concerning this clonotype: A much larger clone lies a single base off, so this may be a read error. The CDR3 region has the DNA TGCGCCAGAAGCTTGTTGTCGGGAGGAGAGACCCAGTACTTC. This codes for CARSLLSGGETQYF. The chain employs TRBV5-1 and TRBJ2-5, with 7 bases fitting TRBD2. This CDR3 spans 14 amino acids. Germline CDR1 is SGHRS and CDR2 is YFSETQ.

The chain combines TRBV20-1 with TRBJ1-4; D may be TRBD1 (6 bases). CDR1 and CDR2 (germline): DFQATT, SNEGSKA (reference sequence). V lost 6 bases and J 1 base, leaving 15 bases between the germline ends. The CDR3 spans 15 residues. CDR3 coding DNA: TGCAGTGCCACAGTCGGAGGGGGAACTAATGAAAAACTGTTTTTT. Protein: CSATVGGGTNEKLFF.

This clonotype was seen many times. The gene calls are TRBV4-3 and TRBJ1-6; D call uncertain. Germline CDR1 LGHNA, CDR2 YSLEER. Trimming removed 0 bases from V and 7 bases from J, with 4 bases in between. The CDR3 consists of 13 residues. CDR3 region: CASSQETNSPLHF. The DNA for the CDR3 is TGCGCCAGCAGCCAAGAAACGAATTCACCCCTCCACTTT.

The V gene is TRBV15, the J gene TRBJ2-5; D is unclear. The CDR3 is 12 residues long. V shed 0 bases and J shed 5 bases, with 4 bases lying between them. Germline assignment: CDR1 LNHNV and CDR2 YYDKDF (reference sequence). Here the CDR3 DNA reads TGTGCCACCAGCAGAGATGAGGAGACCCAGTACTTC. Protein sequence: CATSRDEETQYF.

This clonotype occurred many times. The chain has TRBV7-8 and TRBJ2-5; perhaps TRBD1 as D (5 bases). This CDR3 has 14 residues. The V gene's germline CDR1 is SGHVS and CDR2 FQNEAQ. V was clipped by 1 base and J by 2 bases, with 8 bases between them. DNA for the CDR3: TGTGCCAGCAGCTTAGGGGCAGGGCAAGAGACCCAGTACTTC. Residues: CASSLGAGQETQYF.

At least ten counts were recorded for this clonotype. The chain recombines TRBV7-9 with TRBJ1-2; D uncertain. Trimming stripped 3 bases from V and 4 bases from J, with 6 bases between. This CDR3 spans 12 amino acids. Per the germline V gene, CDR1 is SEHNR and CDR2 is FQNEAQ (reference sequence). CDR3 region: CASSFRAYGYTF. The DNA for the CDR3 is TGTGCCAGCAGCTTTAGGGCCTATGGCTACACCTTC.

This sequence joins TRBV9 and TRBJ2-1; perhaps TRBD1 as D (5 bases). The CDR3 contains 14 residues. V gave up 4 bases and J gave up 6 bases, with 14 bases separating them. CDR1 SGDLS and CDR2 YYNGEE come from the germline V gene. This CDR3 is CASSTPPGANEQFF. CDR3 bases: TGTGCCAGCAGCACCCCGCCTGGGGCCAATGAGCAGTTCTTC.

V usage is TRBV10-3 and J usage is TRBJ1-5; tentative D call: TRBD1 (6 bases). V was clipped by 8 bases and J by 4 bases, with 15 bases between them. The germline gives CDR1 ENHRY, CDR2 SYGVKD. This CDR3 has 14 residues. The CDR3 here is CAISQPGANQPQHF. Here the CDR3 DNA reads TGTGCCATCTCGCAACCGGGGGCAAATCAGCCCCAGCATTTT.

This clonotype was seen many times. The V gene is TRBV5-5, the J gene TRBJ2-1, with a weak D call TRBD1 (6 bases). V was shortened by 4 bases and J by 6 bases, with 11 bases between the two germline ends. The CDR3 spans 13 residues. Germline loops: CDR1 SGHKS, CDR2 YYEKEE (reference sequence). The CDR3 DNA reads TGTGCCAGCAGCAAGGACAGCCGCAATGAGCAGTTCTTC. Translating gives CASSKDSRNEQFF. Filled out from reference TRBV5-5 and TRBJ2-1, the complete variable domain reads DAGVTQSPTHLIKTRGQQVTLRCSPISGHKSVSWYQQVLGQGPQFIFQYYEKEERGRGNFPDRFSARQFPNYSSELNVNALLLGDSALYLCASSKDSRNEQFFGPGTRLTVL.

This clonotype was observed at least ten times. The genes are TRBV18 and TRBJ1-6, with TRBD1 matching over 7 bases. CDR1 is KGHSH, CDR2 LQKENI, per germline. With V trimmed by 0 bases and J by 7 bases, 3 bases remained unmatched. This CDR3 region has 15 residues. CDR3 in DNA: TGTGCCAGCTCACCACCGGGGACAGCCAATTCACCCCTCCACTTT. Amino acids: CASSPPGTANSPLHF.

This clonotype was picked up a small number of times. This rearrangement joins TRBV4-1 to TRBJ2-1; the D is unclear. The CDR3 length is 14 residues. Germline lookup yields CDR1 MGHRA and CDR2 YSYEKL. Trimming took 3 bases from V and 0 from J, leaving 6 bases between them. CDR3 in DNA: TGCGCCAGCAGCCAGCCGGTCTCCTACAATGAGCAGTTCTTC. Translating it yields CASSQPVSYNEQFF.

The chain is built from TRBV9 and TRBJ1-2, with D hard to call. The CDR3 length is 15 residues. Trimming left V 4 bases short and J 8 bases short, with 21 bases between. CDR1 and CDR2 from the germline V gene are SGDLS and YYNGEE. This chain's CDR3 is CASSPTRGQMRGYTF. CDR3 DNA: TGTGCCAGCAGCCCCACCCGTGGTCAAATGAGGGGCTACACCTTC.

At least ten counts were recorded for this clonotype. The rearrangement uses TRBV4-2 and TRBJ2-2, with a possible D match to TRBD2 (7 bases). Per germline, CDR1 LGHNA and CDR2 YNFKEQ. The CDR3 is 14 amino acids. The ends were cut back, 8 bases at V and 4 bases at J, with 14 bases in the middle. The CDR3 reads CASSRGAVTGELFF. In DNA, the CDR3 is TGTGCCAGCTCCCGGGGGGCGGTCACCGGGGAGCTGTTTTTT.

In regard to this clonotype: A much larger clone lies a single base off, so this may be a read error. For the CDR3, the DNA is TGTGCCACCAGTGACCCAAGTTGGACCCAGCATTTT. Protein: CATSDPSWTQHF. The V gene is TRBV24-1, the J gene TRBJ1-5; D remains ambiguous. V lost 4 bases and J 11 bases, leaving 11 bases between the germline ends. Germline V lookup: CDR1 KGHDR, CDR2 SFDVKD. The CDR3 is 12 amino acids.

This clonotype was observed at least ten times. The rearrangement joins TRBV28 to TRBJ1-6; D is perhaps TRBD1 (6 bases). The CDR3 extends over 16 amino acids. V lost 4 bases and J 7 bases, leaving 17 bases between the germline ends. Germline lookup yields CDR1 MDHEN and CDR2 SYDVKM. The CDR3 protein is CASSSYRDGQNSPLHF. The CDR3 DNA sequence: TGTGCCAGCAGTTCCTACCGGGACGGACAGAATTCACCCCTCCACTTT.

Concerning this clonotype itself: It may be a read error: a sequence one base away is much more abundant. J is TRBJ2-2 and V is TRBV10-3; D gene ambiguous. In germline, CDR1 is ENHRY, CDR2 SYGVKD. Trimming stripped 11 bases from V and 0 bases from J, with 13 bases between. The CDR3 is 14 amino acids. CDR3 residues: CAVSVWSNTGELFF. Written as DNA, the CDR3 is TGTGCCGTCTCGGTATGGTCGAACACCGGGGAGCTGTTTTTT.

The rearrangement uses TRBV4-1 and TRBJ1-5; D perhaps matches TRBD1 (5 bases). CDR1 is MGHRA, CDR2 YSYEKL, per germline. The CDR3 is 14 residues long. V was clipped by 0 bases and J by 7 bases, with 10 bases between them. The CDR3 loop is CASSQDRGGQPQHF. The DNA for the CDR3 is TGCGCCAGCAGCCAAGATAGGGGTGGGCAGCCCCAGCATTTT.

The chain uses TRBV5-6 and TRBJ1-1, with 7 bases identical to TRBD1. Germline V gene lookup returns CDR1 SGHDT and CDR2 YYEEEE. Trimming removed 3 bases from V and 2 bases from J; junction bases left unmatched: 13. The CDR3 sequence is 17 residues long. CDR3 DNA: TGTGCCAGCAGCTGGGGACAGATACTAGGTATTAACACTGAAGCTTTCTTT. Encoded protein: CASSWGQILGINTEAFF.